The T cell receptor beta chain under discussion was sequenced for a study of cytomegalovirus exposure and HLA in healthy donors. Across the study: A later analysis reported the 90 to 150 validation repertoires used the same platform as the approximately 660 first-cohort repertoires.

The assay was immunoSEQ multiplex PCR, and TCRdb's table has in-frame clones only and misses some. The profile covers 200,000 to 250,000 clones, with less than 90% appearing a single time and 4.5% to 7% taken by the ten largest. The CDR3 has 20 amino acids. Germline CDR1 is SGHVS and CDR2 is FQNEAQ. Trimming took 4 bases from V and 2 from J, leaving 27 bases between them. With respect to this clone: Its antigen remains unknown.

Study-wide results and limits: There were 150 to 200 TCR beta chains listed as cytomegalovirus-associated. Using the classifier, cytomegalovirus status was reportedly diagnosed with high specificity and sensitivity.

The donors belonged to the approximately 110-subject validation cohort, separate from the roughly 720-subject first cohort. Sequencing input: PBMCs. The chain has TRBV7-8 and TRBJ1-5; perhaps TRBD1 as D (6 bases). The clonotype was recovered from a woman aged 18-30 years in good health and CMV-seronegative. CDR3 in amino acids: CASSSPTDTRTGSGNQPQHF. As DNA, the CDR3 is TGTGCCAGCAGCTCACCAACCGACACTCGTACAGGGAGCGGCAATCAGCCCCAGCATTTT.